This T cell receptor (beta chain) was captured by sequencing in a study of patients and donors after allogeneic stem cell transplantation. TCRdb called the RT-PCR reads again in MiXCR, with one record for every CDR3 protein. The data contain some 200,000 distinct CDR3 sequences, 41% of them seen just once; the ten biggest clones take up 33%. Germline V gives CDR1 LNHNV, CDR2 YYDKDF (reference sequence). The CDR3 is 16 residues long. V was clipped by 4 bases and J by 1 base; unmatched bases: 4. The receptor was isolated from a human donor who was either an allogeneic HSCT recipient or a stem cell or donor lymphocyte infusion donor (not recorded which). It is not recorded whose cells these are; they may come from a transplant donor. The rearrangement uses TRBV15 and TRBJ1-1, with 12 bases aligning to TRBD1. Sequencing used blood, either unsorted or a sorted T cell fraction (not recorded which). The CDR3 bases are TGTGCCACCAGCACAGGGACAGGGGGCCAGAACACTGAAGCTTTCTTT. Protein product: CATSTGTGGQNTEAFF.